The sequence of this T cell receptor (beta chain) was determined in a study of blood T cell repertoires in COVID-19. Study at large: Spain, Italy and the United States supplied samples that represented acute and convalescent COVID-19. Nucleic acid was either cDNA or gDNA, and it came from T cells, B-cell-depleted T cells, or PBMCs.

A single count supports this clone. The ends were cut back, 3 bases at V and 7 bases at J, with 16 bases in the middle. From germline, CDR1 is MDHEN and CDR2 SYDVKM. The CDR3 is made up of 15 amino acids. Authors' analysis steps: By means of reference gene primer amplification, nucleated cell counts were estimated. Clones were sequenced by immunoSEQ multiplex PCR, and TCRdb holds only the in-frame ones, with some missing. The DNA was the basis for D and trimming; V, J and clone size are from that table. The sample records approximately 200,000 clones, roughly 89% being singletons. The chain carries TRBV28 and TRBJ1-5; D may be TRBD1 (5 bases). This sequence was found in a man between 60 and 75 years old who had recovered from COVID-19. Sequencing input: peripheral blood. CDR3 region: CASSFPGSPGQPQHF. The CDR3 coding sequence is TGTGCCAGCAGTTTCCCAGGGTCCCCAGGGCAGCCCCAGCATTTT.